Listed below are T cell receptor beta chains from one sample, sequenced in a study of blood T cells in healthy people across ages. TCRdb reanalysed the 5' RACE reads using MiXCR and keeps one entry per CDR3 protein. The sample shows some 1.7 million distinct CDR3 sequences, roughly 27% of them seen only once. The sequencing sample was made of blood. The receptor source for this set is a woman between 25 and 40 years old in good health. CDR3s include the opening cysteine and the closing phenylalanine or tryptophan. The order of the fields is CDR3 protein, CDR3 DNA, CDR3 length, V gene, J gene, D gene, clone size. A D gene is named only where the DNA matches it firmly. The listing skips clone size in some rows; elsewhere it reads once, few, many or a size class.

CSAEPGVGASSYEQYF	TGCAGTGCAGAACCGGGAGTCGGGGCCTCCTCCTACGAGCAGTACTTC	16	TRBV20-1	TRBJ2-7	-	-
CASSEAGSRDHYEQYF	TGTGCCAGCAGTGAAGCAGGCAGCCGGGACCACTACGAGCAGTACTTC	16	TRBV6-1	TRBJ2-7	-	-
CATSRDGASYGYTF	TGTGCCACCAGCAGAGACGGGGCAAGTTACGGCTACACCTTC	14	TRBV15	TRBJ1-2	-	-
CAISPGATDTQYF	TGTGCCATCAGCCCCGGGGCCACAGATACGCAGTATTTT	13	TRBV10-3	TRBJ2-3	-	-
CASSPRTDATNEKLFF	TGTGCCAGCAGTCCAAGGACCGATGCAACTAATGAAAAACTGTTTTTT	16	TRBV28	TRBJ1-4	-	-
CASSLTTGPFNQPQHF	TGTGCCAGCAGCTTAACTACAGGGCCCTTCAATCAGCCCCAGCATTTT	16	TRBV7-2	TRBJ1-5	-	-
CSFLRDRRADTQYF	TGCAGCTTCCTCCGGGACAGGAGAGCAGATACGCAGTATTTT	14	TRBV29-1	TRBJ2-3	TRBD1	few
CALHRGSGGELFF	TGTGCCTTACACAGGGGATCGGGCGGGGAGCTGTTTTTT	13	TRBV2	TRBJ2-2	TRBD1	once
CASSLGHAGGPSSTDTQYF	TGCGCCAGCAGCTTGGGGCACGCGGGAGGACCATCTAGCACAGATACGCAGTATTTT	19	TRBV5-1	TRBJ2-3	TRBD2	-
CASSQPPRTGNYEQYF	TGTGCCAGCAGCCAACCCCCCCGGACAGGCAACTACGAGCAGTACTTC	16	TRBV3-1	TRBJ2-7	TRBD1	-
CARPPGLAGEEETQYF	TGTGCCCGCCCTCCGGGACTAGCGGGGGAGGAAGAGACCCAGTACTTC	16	TRBV2	TRBJ2-5	TRBD2	few
CATSRAGEAFF	TGTGCCACCAGCAGAGCTGGTGAAGCTTTCTTT	11	TRBV15	TRBJ1-1	-	-
CSAGGRGNPYEQYF	TGCAGTGCCGGGGGTCGAGGGAACCCCTACGAGCAGTACTTC	14	TRBV20-1	TRBJ2-7	-	-
CASSQGWGWGTQEAQYF	TGTGCCAGCAGCCAAGGTTGGGGATGGGGAACCCAAGAGGCCCAGTACTTC	17	TRBV14	TRBJ2-5	-	-
CASSRSGPYGYTF	TGTGCCAGCAGTCGTTCCGGACCATATGGCTACACCTTC	13	TRBV27	TRBJ1-2	-	many
CASSLGQGGGGYTF	TGTGCCAGCAGTTTAGGTCAGGGGGGAGGCGGCTACACCTTC	14	TRBV12-3/TRBV12-4	TRBJ1-2	TRBD1	-
CASSLRTGRNTEAFF	TGCGCCAGCAGCTTGAGGACCGGGAGGAACACTGAAGCTTTCTTT	15	TRBV5-1	TRBJ1-1	-	-
CSAKQGVYEQYF	TGCAGTGCCAAACAGGGAGTCTACGAACAGTACTTC	12	TRBV20-1	TRBJ2-7	-	-
CASSPQLGVRNEQFF	TGTGCCAGCAGCCCTCAGCTGGGAGTTCGGAATGAGCAGTTCTTC	15	TRBV9	TRBJ2-1	-	few
CASSETSGSEETQYF	TGCGCCAGCAGCGAGACTAGCGGGAGTGAGGAGACCCAGTACTTC	15	TRBV5-1	TRBJ2-5	TRBD2	few
CASSPSRRVPYEQYF	TGTGCCAGCAGCCCCTCCCGCAGGGTTCCCTACGAGCAGTACTTC	15	TRBV7-4	TRBJ2-7	-	-
CSVDRGRVDGHTF	TGCAGCGTTGACAGGGGGCGTGTTGATGGCCACACCTTC	13	TRBV29-1	TRBJ1-2	TRBD1	-
CASSVQGAGLSYEQYF	TGTGCCAGCAGTGTCCAGGGGGCAGGGCTCTCCTACGAGCAGTACTTC	16	TRBV2	TRBJ2-7	TRBD1	-
CASNLFTSGHYNEQFF	TGTGCCAGCAACTTATTCACTAGCGGCCACTACAATGAGCAGTTCTTC	16	TRBV7-2	TRBJ2-1	TRBD2	-
CSAIRGSMETQYF	TGCAGTGCTATCAGGGGCAGTATGGAGACCCAGTACTTC	13	TRBV20-1	TRBJ2-5	-	many
CASSLYRDRASNEQFF	TGTGCCAGCAGTTTATACCGGGACAGAGCGTCTAATGAGCAGTTCTTC	16	TRBV12-3/TRBV12-4	TRBJ2-1	TRBD1	-
CASATSNQPQHF	TGTGCTAGTGCCACCAGTAATCAGCCCCAGCATTTT	12	TRBV12-5	TRBJ1-5	-	-
CSARFTDTQYF	TGCAGTGCTAGGTTCACAGATACGCAGTATTTT	11	TRBV20-1	TRBJ2-3	-	many
CASSEPGGGQPQHF	TGTGCCAGCAGTGAGCCGGGGGGCGGTCAGCCCCAGCATTTT	14	TRBV25-1	TRBJ1-5	-	-
CASSEYGVWDLGTEAFF	TGTGCCAGCAGTGAATATGGGGTGTGGGATTTGGGCACTGAAGCTTTCTTT	17	TRBV25-1	TRBJ1-1	-	-
CASSLLAGGGGEQFF	TGCGCCAGCAGCTTGCTTGCCGGGGGGGGAGGTGAGCAGTTCTTC	15	TRBV5-1	TRBJ2-1	TRBD2	few
CASSRRTAFNEKLFF	TGTGCCAGCAGTCGACGGACAGCTTTTAATGAAAAACTGTTTTTT	15	TRBV6-2/TRBV6-3	TRBJ1-4	-	-
CASSLGLARWEQFF	TGTGCCAGCAGTCTAGGACTAGCGAGGTGGGAGCAGTTCTTC	14	TRBV12-3/TRBV12-4	TRBJ2-1	TRBD2	-
CAGSPGGSGNTQYF	TGTGCCGGCAGCCCAGGGGGCTCAGGTAATACGCAGTATTTT	14	TRBV4-2	TRBJ2-3	TRBD1	few
CASSPRQDREQYF	TGTGCCAGCTCACCACGTCAGGATCGCGAGCAGTACTTC	13	TRBV18	TRBJ2-7	-	-
CSARLLAGASTDTQYF	TGCAGTGCTAGACTTCTAGCGGGGGCTAGCACAGATACGCAGTATTTT	16	TRBV20-1	TRBJ2-3	TRBD2	-
CASSTRTGKGDEQYF	TGTGCCAGCTCAACCCGGACAGGGAAGGGGGACGAGCAGTACTTC	15	TRBV18	TRBJ2-7	TRBD1	few
CASSHGPTGGGGYTF	TGTGCCAGCAGTCACGGTCCGACAGGGGGCGGAGGCTACACCTTC	15	TRBV6-5	TRBJ1-2	TRBD1	-
CASRLQGSGDEQFF	TGTGCCAGCAGGTTACAGGGGTCGGGCGATGAGCAGTTCTTC	14	TRBV7-9	TRBJ2-1	TRBD1	-
CSARVYLDSTDTQYF	TGCAGTGCTAGAGTCTATTTAGATAGCACAGATACGCAGTATTTT	15	TRBV20-1	TRBJ2-3	-	few
CSVEGQGEDTQYF	TGCAGCGTTGAAGGACAGGGGGAAGATACGCAGTATTTT	13	TRBV29-1	TRBJ2-3	TRBD1	-
CASSPPGTSGIETQYF	TGTGCCAGCAGCCCGCCCGGGACTAGCGGGATCGAGACCCAGTACTTC	16	TRBV12-3/TRBV12-4	TRBJ2-5	TRBD2	-
CAISQVETSGGLDTDTQYF	TGCGCCATCAGCCAAGTGGAGACTAGCGGGGGACTGGACACAGATACGCAGTATTTT	19	TRBV4-1	TRBJ2-3	TRBD2	few
CSARTKTPYNEQFF	TGCAGTGCTAGGACGAAAACCCCGTACAATGAGCAGTTCTTC	14	TRBV20-1	TRBJ2-1	-	many
CASSTTDEAFF	TGTGCCAGTAGCACGACAGATGAAGCTTTCTTT	11	TRBV7-2	TRBJ1-1	-	-
CAKSTGSYGYTF	TGTGCCAAATCGACAGGGAGCTATGGCTACACCTTC	12	TRBV5-6	TRBJ1-2	TRBD1	few
CASSLDRSSGNTIYF	TGTGCCAGCAGCTTGGACCGGAGCTCTGGAAACACCATATATTTT	15	TRBV2	TRBJ1-3	-	-
CASSPSDRGVDEQYF	TGTGCCAGCAGCCCGTCGGACAGGGGTGTAGACGAGCAGTACTTC	15	TRBV11-2	TRBJ2-7	TRBD1	-
CASTKKTGAAGELFF	TGTGCCAGCACCAAAAAGACAGGGGCGGCCGGGGAGCTGTTTTTT	15	TRBV11-2	TRBJ2-2	TRBD1	-
CSARDGGGNQETQYF	TGCAGTGCTAGAGATGGCGGGGGAAATCAAGAGACCCAGTACTTC	15	TRBV20-1	TRBJ2-5	TRBD2	few
CATSEFQRGDEQYF	TGTGCCACCAGTGAGTTCCAGCGGGGGGATGAGCAGTACTTC	14	TRBV24-1	TRBJ2-7	TRBD2	once
CASSQDGTGAQGYEQYF	TGCGCCAGCAGCCAAGATGGGACAGGGGCGCAGGGATACGAGCAGTACTTC	17	TRBV4-3	TRBJ2-7	TRBD1	-
CAGSLHDARGETQYF	TGTGCCGGCAGCTTGCACGACGCTAGAGGGGAGACCCAGTACTTC	15	TRBV7-3	TRBJ2-5	-	once
CASSIQYNYGYTF	TGTGCCAGCAGCATACAGTATAACTATGGCTACACCTTC	13	TRBV6-5	TRBJ1-2	-	-
CASSRDPLGGGLGMFF	TGTGCCAGCAGCCGGGACCCGCTTGGGGGGGGATTAGGCATGTTCTTC	16	TRBV5-6	TRBJ2-1	TRBD2	once